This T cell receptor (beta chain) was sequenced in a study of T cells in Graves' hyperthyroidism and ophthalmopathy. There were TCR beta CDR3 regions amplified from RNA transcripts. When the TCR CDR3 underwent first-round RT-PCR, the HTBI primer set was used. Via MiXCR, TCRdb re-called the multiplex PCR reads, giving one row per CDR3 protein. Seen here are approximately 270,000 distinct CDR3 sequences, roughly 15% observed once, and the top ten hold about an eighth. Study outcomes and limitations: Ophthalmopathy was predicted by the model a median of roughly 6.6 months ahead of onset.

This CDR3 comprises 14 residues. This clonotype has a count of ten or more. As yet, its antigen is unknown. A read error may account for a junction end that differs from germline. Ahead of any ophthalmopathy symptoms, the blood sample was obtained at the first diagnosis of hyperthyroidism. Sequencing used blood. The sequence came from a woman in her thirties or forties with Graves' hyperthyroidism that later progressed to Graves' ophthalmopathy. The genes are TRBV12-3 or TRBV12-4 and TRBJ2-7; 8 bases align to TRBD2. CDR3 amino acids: CASSLAGSFYEQYF. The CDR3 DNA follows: TGTGCCAGCAGCTTAGCGGGATCCTTTTACGAGCAGTACTTC.